One and the same sample provided the 23 T cell receptor beta chains below, sequenced in a study of OX40 agonist ivuxolimab in advanced cancers. Only in-frame clones appear in the TCRdb table, and some are missing; sequencing was by immunoSEQ multiplex PCR. The sample includes about 50,000 clones, around nine tenths of them seen just once. The sample in question was CD4+ or CD8+ T cells sorted from blood, obtained in a trial of the OX40 agonist ivuxolimab. The receptors were sampled from an adult with an advanced solid tumor such as melanoma, head and neck, liver or kidney cancer.

This chain joins TRBV11-1 and TRBJ2-3; 8 bases match TRBD2. Germline loops: CDR1 SGHAT, CDR2 FQDESV (reference sequence). The CDR3 has 16 amino acids. The ends lost 1 base at V and 3 bases at J; junction bases unmatched: 6. The CDR3 is CASSLGQRERTDTQYF. CDR3 bases: TGTGCCAGCAGCTTAGGCCAGCGGGAGAGGACAGATACGCAGTATTTT.

The genes are TRBV4-1 and TRBJ2-7; 11 positions agree with TRBD2. Losses at the gene ends were 5 bases for V and 1 base for J; bases not matched to a gene: 7. Germline CDR1 is MGHRA and CDR2 is YSYEKL. CDR3 length: 16 residues. The CDR3 spells CASSLELAGVSYEQYF. The CDR3 region has the DNA TGCGCCAGCAGCTTGGAACTAGCGGGAGTTTCCTACGAGCAGTACTTC.

This sequence joins TRBV11-2 and TRBJ1-1, with D possibly TRBD1 on 5 matching bases. Germline CDR1 is SGHAT and CDR2 is FQNNGV. This CDR3 is 14 amino acids long. The germline V and J ends were trimmed by 5 bases and 2 bases, with 12 bases remaining between them. The CDR3 loop reads CASSETRDNTEAFF. CDR3 DNA sequence: TGTGCCAGCAGCGAAACTCGGGACAACACTGAAGCTTTCTTT.

The chain is built from TRBV6-1 and TRBJ1-1, with D unclear. CDR3 size: 14 residues. Germline assignment: CDR1 MNHNS and CDR2 SASEGT. V lost 7 bases and J 1 base, leaving 13 bases between the germline ends. CDR3 sequence reads: CASNQPPGNTEAFF. CDR3 coding DNA: TGTGCCAGCAATCAGCCGCCCGGGAACACTGAAGCTTTCTTT.

The J gene is TRBJ2-2, the V gene TRBV6-1, with 9 bases aligning to TRBD1. J lost 4 bases, V lost 10 bases, and 7 bases had no gene match. CDR1 and CDR2 from the germline V gene are MNHNS and SASEGT. This CDR3 spans 14 amino acids. This CDR3 reads CATRTGEGTGELFF. Here the CDR3 DNA reads TGTGCCACACGGACAGGGGAGGGCACCGGGGAGCTGTTTTTT.

The V call is TRBV6-5, the J call TRBJ2-3, with 7 bases that match TRBD1. Germline V lookup: CDR1 MNHEY, CDR2 SVGAGI. This CDR3 comprises 15 residues. J was trimmed by 5 bases and V by 6 bases; bases with no gene match: 11. The CDR3 protein is CASSMTGLGKDTQYF. CDR3 DNA: TGTGCCAGCAGCATGACAGGGTTGGGAAAAGATACGCAGTATTTT.

CDR3 in amino acids: CASSEVWGNNYGYTF. The CDR3 nucleotides read TGTGCCAGCAGTGAAGTCTGGGGGAACAACTATGGCTACACCTTC. The chain couples TRBV6-1 to TRBJ1-2; D might be TRBD1 (5 bases). The germline gives CDR1 MNHNS, CDR2 SASEGT. Trimming took off 1 base at V and 2 bases at J, with 11 bases between the two ends. This CDR3 is 15 amino acids long.

V and J are TRBV28 and TRBJ2-4; possibly TRBD2 for D (5 bases). The CDR3 is 14 amino acids. The V and J ends lost 7 bases and 3 bases respectively, with 13 bases between them. Germline V gene sequence: CDR1 MDHEN, CDR2 SYDVKM. The DNA of the CDR3 is TGTGCCAGCACCCCCCGGGGTGTCAAAAACATTCAGTACTTC. Amino acids: CASTPRGVKNIQYF.

This clone has just one count. The chain recombines TRBV19 with TRBJ2-7, with TRBD2 matching 12 bases. Germline V CDR1 and CDR2: LNHDA, SQIVND (reference sequence). V shed 6 bases, J shed 0 bases, and the junction held 3 bases outside the gene matches. This CDR3 has 15 amino acids. The CDR3 DNA follows: TGTGCCAGTAGGGTGACTAGCGGGAGCTCCTACGAGCAGTACTTC. Translated: CASRVTSGSSYEQYF.

V gene TRBV5-4 combines with J gene TRBJ2-7, with 12 positions matching TRBD2. This CDR3 contains 14 residues. Germline CDR1 SGHNT, CDR2 YYREEE (reference sequence). Unmatched junction bases numbered 4, after V lost 4 bases and J lost 5 bases. CDR3 loop: CASSELAGGHEQYF. The CDR3 nucleotides are TGTGCCAGCAGCGAACTAGCGGGAGGCCACGAGCAGTACTTC.

This CDR3 reads CASRSQGTYNSPLHF. The CDR3 nucleotides are TGTGCCAGCAGATCGCAAGGAACCTATAATTCACCCCTCCACTTT. This rearrangement joins TRBV2 to TRBJ1-6, with unresolved D. Germline CDR1 SNHLY, CDR2 FYNNEI. This CDR3 is 15 amino acids long. V lost 6 bases and J lost 2, with 11 bases in between.

The chain joins TRBV6-1 to TRBJ2-1; D may be TRBD2 (7 bases). Germline-derived CDR1 and CDR2 are MNHNS and SASEGT. The CDR3 is 13 amino acids. V was cut by 4 bases and J by 8 bases, with 12 bases left in between. DNA of the CDR3: TGTGCCAGCAGTGGAGAGGGGGGGGATGAGCAGTTCTTC. This gives the protein CASSGEGGDEQFF.

The J gene is TRBJ2-3, the V gene TRBV13; 11 bases line up with TRBD2. The germline V gene encodes CDR1 PRHDT and CDR2 FYEKMQ (reference sequence). After removal of 5 bases from V and 1 base from J, the junction contained 11 bases not matched to a gene. The CDR3 has 18 amino acids. The CDR3 bases are TGTGCCAGCAGCACTTTAGCGGGAGGGAATTTTGGCACAGATACGCAGTATTTT. Protein sequence: CASSTLAGGNFGTDTQYF.

A few counts support this clone. The gene calls are TRBV6-6 and TRBJ2-4; 7 bases line up with TRBD1. J was trimmed by 2 bases and V by 6 bases; bases with no gene match: 10. The CDR3 runs to 16 residues. CDR1 and CDR2 from the germline V gene are MNHNY and SVGAGI (reference sequence). The CDR3 nucleotides are TGTGCCAGCAGATCCTCAGGGGGTGAAACCAAAAACATTCAGTACTTC. As protein: CASRSSGGETKNIQYF.

This chain uses TRBV29-1 with TRBJ1-4, with a tentative D call TRBD1 (5 bases). The V and J ends lost 5 bases and 5 bases respectively, with 15 bases between them. CDR1 is SQVTM and CDR2 is ANQGSEA in the germline V gene. The CDR3 spans 14 residues. The CDR3 nucleotides are TGCAGCGTTCGGATACAGGAGCTGAATGAAAAACTGTTTTTT. Protein product: CSVRIQELNEKLFF.

This chain uses TRBV19 with TRBJ2-5, with 10 bases matching TRBD1. Germline lookup yields CDR1 LNHDA and CDR2 SQIVND (reference sequence). After removal of 4 bases from V and 7 bases from J, the junction contained 12 bases not matched to a gene. CDR3 length: 16 residues. The CDR3: CASSNRDRGRGGTQYF. As DNA, the CDR3 is TGTGCCAGTAGTAACCGGGACAGGGGCCGCGGGGGGACCCAGTACTTC. The full variable domain, its missing parts supplied by reference TRBV19 and TRBJ2-5, is DGGITQSPKYLFRKEGQNVTLSCEQNLNHDAMYWYRQDPGQGLRLIYYSQIVNDFQKGDIAEGYSVSREKKESFPLTVTSAQKNPTAFYLCASSNRDRGRGGTQYFGPGTRLLVL.

The genes are TRBV18 and TRBJ1-4, with unresolved D. V was trimmed by 3 bases and J by 10 bases, leaving 9 bases between them. The CDR3 covers 12 residues. Germline V gene sequence: CDR1 KGHSH, CDR2 LQKENI. CDR3 protein: CASSPPSGKLFF. The CDR3 nucleotides are TGTGCCAGCTCACCCCCCTCTGGAAAACTGTTTTTT.

This clone was picked up one time. This chain joins TRBV11-2 and TRBJ2-7; no firm D call. V gave up 7 bases and J gave up 2 bases, with 6 bases separating them. Looked up from germline, CDR1 is SGHAT and CDR2 is FQNNGV. CDR3 length equals 11 residues. The CDR3 spells CASTRTYEQYF. The CDR3 DNA reads as TGTGCCAGCACCCGAACCTACGAGCAGTACTTC.

The chain has TRBV11-2 and TRBJ1-4, with D perhaps matching TRBD1 (6 bases). The CDR3 loop spans 17 amino acids. Trimming took 1 base from V and 1 from J, leaving 13 bases between them. Germline CDR1 and CDR2: SGHAT and FQNNGV. CDR3 sequence reads: CASSLVGGRGTNEKLFF. CDR3 DNA: TGTGCCAGCAGCTTAGTGGGGGGCCGGGGAACTAATGAAAAACTGTTTTTT.

This clone has just one count. This chain joins TRBV6-6 and TRBJ2-7, with D perhaps matching TRBD2 (6 bases). Trimming pared 6 bases from V and 2 bases from J, leaving 11 bases between. Germline V lookup: CDR1 MNHNY, CDR2 SVGAGI (reference sequence). This CDR3 has 13 amino acids. The CDR3 loop reads CASSGSHPYEQYF. DNA of the CDR3: TGTGCCAGCAGCGGGAGCCATCCCTACGAGCAGTACTTC.

The V and J genes are TRBV7-8 and TRBJ1-1; 7 nucleotides align to TRBD1. CDR1 and CDR2 from the germline V gene are SGHVS and FQNEAQ. J lost 5 bases, V lost 2 bases, and 8 bases had no gene match. This CDR3 region has 15 residues. The CDR3 region has the DNA TGTGCCAGCAGCTTAATTACAGGGGATTGGACTGAAGCTTTCTTT. Residues: CASSLITGDWTEAFF. Combining the CDR3 with reference TRBV7-8 and TRBJ1-1 gives the whole variable domain GAGVSQSPRYKVAKRGQDVALRCDPISGHVSLFWYQQALGQGPEFLTYFQNEAQLDKSGLPSDRFFAERPEGSVSTLKIQRTQQEDSAVYLCASSLITGDWTEAFFGQGTRLTVV.

For this clone: The sample carries other DNA sequences with the same CDR3. The chain has TRBV5-4 and TRBJ2-5; D uncertain. This CDR3 is 15 amino acids long. CDR1 and CDR2 (germline): SGHNT, YYREEE (reference sequence). Between the trimmed V and J ends, which lost 3 bases and 0 bases, there was a span of 12 bases. CDR3 protein: CASSSGWRDQETQYF. CDR3 coding DNA: TGTGCCAGCAGCTCGGGCTGGCGTGACCAAGAGACCCAGTACTTC.

The chain has TRBV4-2 and TRBJ1-2, with D hard to call. The germline V gene encodes CDR1 LGHNA and CDR2 YNFKEQ. V was cut by 0 bases and J by 3 bases, with 11 bases left in between. The CDR3 loop spans 15 amino acids. The CDR3 region has the DNA TGTGCCAGCAGCCAAGATTTACGAGCAGACTATGGCTACACCTTC. Residues: CASSQDLRADYGYTF.